This T cell receptor beta chain was sequenced during a study of CD8+ T cells in alopecia areata. Regarding the study as a whole: Sequencing of scalp samples also includes resident alphabeta T cells from normal skin.

As for this clone: The antigen is undetermined.

This CDR3 is 15 amino acids long. Germline assignment: CDR1 SQVTM and CDR2 ANQGSEA. V was shortened by 6 bases and J by 1 base, with 18 bases between the two germline ends. The treatment: oral pan-JAK inhibitor, 5-10 mg twice daily. In each case, RNA was isolated and then reverse transcribed into cDNA as the sequencing template. Clones were sequenced by immunoSEQ multiplex PCR, and TCRdb holds only the in-frame ones, with some missing. The sample contains approximately 210,000 clones, 66% of which appear only once. Here the sequenced sample was CD4+ T cells sorted from blood, taken around week 44, from a patient treated with tofacitinib. This chain connects TRBV29-1 to TRBJ1-1, with D maybe TRBD1 (6 bases). This clonotype was sampled from a human donor with alopecia areata. CDR3 region: CSVVGRYRENTEAFF. In DNA form, the CDR3 reads TGCAGCGTCGTAGGGCGGTACAGGGAGAACACTGAAGCTTTCTTT.